This TCR beta chain appears in the sequencing data of a study of CD8+ T cells in alopecia areata. Study information: Tofacitinib was given for 6 to 18 months, then stopped for 6 months. Study-wide results and limits: Significant decreases in scalp clonality and expanded CD8+ clones followed tofacitinib treatment. Many expanded lesional clones persisted during tofacitinib (in both scalp and blood). An increase in clonality over normal scalp was evident in lesional scalp, especially alopecia totalis/universalis.

CDR3 size: 12 residues. V was clipped by 5 bases and J by 5 bases, with 12 bases between them. CDR1 is SQVTM, CDR2 ANQGSEA, per germline. The treatment was: oral pan-JAK inhibitor, 5-10 mg twice daily. There are a few counts of this clone. The antigen remains undetermined. Extracted from the samples, RNA was reverse transcribed into cDNA to serve as the sequencing template. Profiling relied on immunoSEQ multiplex PCR, and the TCRdb table lists in-frame clones only, not all of them. The sample consists of roughly 190,000 clones, 50% to 60% of them appearing once. V and J are TRBV29-1 and TRBJ1-1; possibly TRBD1 for D (6 bases). The sequencing here drew on CD4+ T cells sorted from blood, taken at week 4, from a patient treated with tofacitinib. The origin of this receptor is a human donor with alopecia areata. The CDR3 DNA reads as TGCAGCGTTATACAGGGTAGTACTGAAGCTTTCTTT. It translates to CSVIQGSTEAFF.